The subject of this entry is one T cell receptor beta chain. The antigen is unknown. This sample was taken from a study of cytomegalovirus exposure and HLA in healthy donors. Study-level points and caveats: There were under 200 TCR beta chains listed as cytomegalovirus-associated.

The V gene's germline CDR1 is MNHEY and CDR2 SVGAGI. Trimming cost V 5 bases and J 3 bases, with 5 bases left between them. The CDR3 sequence is 12 residues long. Some clones are missing from TCRdb's copy, which holds only in-frame ones; the method was immunoSEQ multiplex PCR. The sample shows 90,000 to 150,000 clones, over 75% of them seen only once. The sample consisted of PBMCs. V is TRBV6-5 and J is TRBJ2-1; no clear D gene. The TCR comes from a woman under 30 in good health and CMV-seropositive. CDR3 loop: CASSPNYNEQFF. Here the CDR3 DNA reads TGTGCCAGCAGTCCAAACTACAATGAGCAGTTCTTC.